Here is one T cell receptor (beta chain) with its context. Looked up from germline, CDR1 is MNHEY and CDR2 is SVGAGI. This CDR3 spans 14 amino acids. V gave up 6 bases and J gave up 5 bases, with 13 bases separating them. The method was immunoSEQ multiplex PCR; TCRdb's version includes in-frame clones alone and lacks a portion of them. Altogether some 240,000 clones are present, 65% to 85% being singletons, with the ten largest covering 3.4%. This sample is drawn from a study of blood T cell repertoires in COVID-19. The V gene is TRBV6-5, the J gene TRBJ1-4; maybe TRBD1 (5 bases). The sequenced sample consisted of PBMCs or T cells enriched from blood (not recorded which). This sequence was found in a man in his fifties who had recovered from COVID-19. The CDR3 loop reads CASSEGRANEKLFF. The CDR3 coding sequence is TGTGCCAGCAGCGAGGGGAGGGCGAATGAAAAACTGTTTTTT.